This T cell receptor (beta chain) was identified in a study of T cells expressing NK-cell markers. Findings and limits, study-wide: Nothing established the HCMV specificity of expanded NKG2C+ T cell clones.

A 5'RACE template switching approach incorporating UMIs was used to make TCR beta cDNA. TCRdb reanalyzed the 5' RACE reads, giving one entry per CDR3 protein sequence and no DNA. The table for this sample gives a few hundred thousand distinct CDR3 sequences. Details on this clonotype: Antigen: not known.

Germline lookup yields CDR1 DFQATT and CDR2 SNEGSKA (reference sequence). There are 12 residues in the CDR3. This sequence joins TRBV20-1 and TRBJ2-7. The sequencing input was blood T cells: a sorted CD56 or NKG2C T cell subset, CD4+ or CD8+ T cells, or bulk PBMC T cells (not recorded which). This receptor was identified in a man between 18 and 35 years old in good health. The chain's CDR3 is CSAKRDAYEQYF.